This paragraph covers one TCR beta chain sequence. Its antigen is not identified. This record belongs to a study of shared clonotypes between healthy human individuals. Study details: Per-donor plates numbered three CD4 naive, three CD4 memory, two CD8 naive and one CD8 memory.

Trimming removed 1 base at V and 3 bases at J, with 13 bases between. CDR1 KGHSH and CDR2 LQKENI come from the germline V gene. The CDR3 extends over 15 amino acids. Libraries were prepared by immunoSEQ multiplex PCR; TCRdb keeps only in-frame clonotypes and omits some of them. The sample lists more than 550,000 clones, about 92% occurring once. Study findings and constraints: Clonotypes shared by all four sorted-subset donors had higher generation probabilities than non-shared clonotypes.

This rearrangement joins TRBV18 to TRBJ2-7; D could derive from TRBD1 or TRBD2 (5 bases each). The source of this sequence is a man between 18 and 29 years old in good health. Some clones in this sample may be carry-over from other donors' samples. The sequencing input was memory CD8+ T cells from PBMCs. Subset specified: CD45RO+ cells pooled with CCR7-negative TemRA cells. For the CDR3, the DNA is TGTGCCAGCTCACCACGGGACGGGCGGAGCTACGAGCAGTACTTC. As protein: CASSPRDGRSYEQYF. Looking up the rest from reference TRBV18 and TRBJ2-7 gives the full variable domain: NAGVMQNPRHLVRRRGQEARLRCSPMKGHSHVYWYRQLPEEGLKFMVYLQKENIIDESGMPKERFSAEFPKEGPSILRIQQVVRGDSAAYFCASSPRDGRSYEQYFGPGTRLTVT.